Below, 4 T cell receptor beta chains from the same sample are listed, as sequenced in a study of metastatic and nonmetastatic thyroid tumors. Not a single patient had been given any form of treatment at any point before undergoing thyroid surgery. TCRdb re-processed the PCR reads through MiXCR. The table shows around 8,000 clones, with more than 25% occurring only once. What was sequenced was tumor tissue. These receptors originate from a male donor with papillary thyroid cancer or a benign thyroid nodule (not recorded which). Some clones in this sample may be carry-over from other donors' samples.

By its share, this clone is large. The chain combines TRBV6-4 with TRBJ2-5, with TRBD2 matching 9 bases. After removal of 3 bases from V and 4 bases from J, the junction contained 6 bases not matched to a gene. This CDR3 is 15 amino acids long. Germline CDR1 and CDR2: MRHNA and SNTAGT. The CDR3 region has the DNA TGTGCCAGCAGTGAGTCTAGCGGGACGGGAGAGACCCAGTACTTC. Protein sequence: CASSESSGTGETQYF.

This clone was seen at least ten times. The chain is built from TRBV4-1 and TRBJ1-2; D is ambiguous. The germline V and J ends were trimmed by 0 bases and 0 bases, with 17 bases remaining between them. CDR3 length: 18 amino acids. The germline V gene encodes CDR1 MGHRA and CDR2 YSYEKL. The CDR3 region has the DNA TGCGCCAGCAGCCAAGATGTTGCAGGTCCCTTAGCTAACTATGGCTACACCTTC. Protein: CASSQDVAGPLANYGYTF.

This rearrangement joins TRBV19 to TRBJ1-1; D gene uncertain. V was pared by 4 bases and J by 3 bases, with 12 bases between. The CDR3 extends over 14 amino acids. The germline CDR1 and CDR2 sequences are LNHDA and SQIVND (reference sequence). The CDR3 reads CASSRFSVHTEAFF. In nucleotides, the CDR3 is TGTGCCAGTAGTAGGTTTTCCGTCCACACTGAAGCTTTCTTT.

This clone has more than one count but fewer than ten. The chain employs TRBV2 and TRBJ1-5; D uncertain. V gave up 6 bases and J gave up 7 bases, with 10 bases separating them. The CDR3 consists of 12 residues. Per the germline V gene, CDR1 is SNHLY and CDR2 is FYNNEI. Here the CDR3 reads CASRVEGQPQHF. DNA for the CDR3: TGTGCCAGCAGGGTAGAGGGACAGCCCCAGCATTTT.